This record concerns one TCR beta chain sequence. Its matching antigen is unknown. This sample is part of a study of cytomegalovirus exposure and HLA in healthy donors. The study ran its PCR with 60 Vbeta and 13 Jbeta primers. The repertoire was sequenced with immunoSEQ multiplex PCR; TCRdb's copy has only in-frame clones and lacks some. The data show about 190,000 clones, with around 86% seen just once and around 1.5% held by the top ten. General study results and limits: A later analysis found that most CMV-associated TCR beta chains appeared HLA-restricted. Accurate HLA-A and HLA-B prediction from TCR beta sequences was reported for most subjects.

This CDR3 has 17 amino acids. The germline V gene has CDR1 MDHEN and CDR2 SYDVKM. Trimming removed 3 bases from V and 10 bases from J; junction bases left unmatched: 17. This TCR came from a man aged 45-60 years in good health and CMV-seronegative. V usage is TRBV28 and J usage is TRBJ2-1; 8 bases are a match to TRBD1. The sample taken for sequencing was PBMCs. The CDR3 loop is CASSLRSTGEGSSEQFF. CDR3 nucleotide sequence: TGTGCCAGCAGTTTGCGATCGACAGGGGAAGGGAGTTCAGAGCAGTTCTTC. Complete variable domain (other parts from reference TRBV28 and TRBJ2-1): DVKVTQSSRYLVKRTGEKVFLECVQDMDHENMFWYRQDPGLGLRLIYFSYDVKMKEKGDIPEGYSVSREKKERFSLILESASTNQTSMYLCASSLRSTGEGSSEQFFGPGTRLTVL.